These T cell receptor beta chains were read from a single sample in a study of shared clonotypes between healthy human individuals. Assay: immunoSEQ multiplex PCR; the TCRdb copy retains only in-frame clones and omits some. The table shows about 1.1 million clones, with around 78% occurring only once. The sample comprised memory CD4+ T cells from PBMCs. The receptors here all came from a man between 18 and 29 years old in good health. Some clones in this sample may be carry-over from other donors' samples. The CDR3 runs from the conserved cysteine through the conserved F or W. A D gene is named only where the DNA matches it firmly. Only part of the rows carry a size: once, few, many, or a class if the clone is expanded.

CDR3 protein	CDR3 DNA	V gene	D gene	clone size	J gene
CASRAENGNTEAFF	TGTGCCAGCAGGGCAGAGAATGGGAACACTGAAGCTTTCTTT	TRBV2	NA	NA	TRBJ1-1
CAWSEGGNYGYTF	TGTGCCTGGAGTGAGGGGGGTAACTATGGCTACACCTTC	TRBV30	NA	NA	TRBJ1-2
CASSPRTGATYEQYF	TGTGCCAGTTCACCCCGGACAGGGGCTACCTACGAGCAGTACTTC	TRBV19	TRBD1	NA	TRBJ2-7
CASSPVRGEGLDEQYF	TGTGCCAGCAGCCCTGTGCGGGGGGAGGGCCTGGACGAGCAGTACTTC	TRBV9	TRBD2	NA	TRBJ2-7
CASSLTNTGELFF	TGTGCCAGCAGCTTAACGAACACCGGGGAGCTGTTTTTT	TRBV7-2	NA	NA	TRBJ2-2
CASSFSGTSEYNEQFF	TGTGCCAGCAGCTTCTCCGGGACTAGCGAGTACAATGAGCAGTTCTTC	TRBV7-3	TRBD2	few	TRBJ2-1
CASSEALGRNQPQHF	TGTGCCAGCAGTGAAGCCTTAGGGCGCAATCAGCCCCAGCATTTT	TRBV6-1	NA	NA	TRBJ1-5
CASSLALAGGGEQFF	TGCGCCAGCAGCTTGGCCCTAGCGGGAGGAGGTGAGCAGTTCTTC	TRBV5-1	TRBD2	NA	TRBJ2-1
CASSESGETQYF	TGTGCCAGCTCGGAGAGCGGAGAGACCCAGTACTTC	TRBV9	NA	many	TRBJ2-5
CASSEGRGDYGYTF	TGTGCCAGCAGTGAAGGAAGGGGCGACTATGGCTACACCTTC	TRBV6-1	NA	NA	TRBJ1-2
CASSLVDTDTQYF	TGTGCCAGCAGCTTGGTCGACACAGATACGCAGTATTTT	TRBV5-4	NA	NA	TRBJ2-3
CASASQAGEQFF	TGTGCCAGCGCCAGCCAGGCAGGGGAGCAGTTCTTC	TRBV7-3	NA	NA	TRBJ2-1
CASSRSGALQETQYF	TGTGCCAGCAGTCGTAGCGGGGCGCTGCAAGAGACCCAGTACTTC	TRBV28	TRBD2	NA	TRBJ2-5
CASSYGSGYTF	TGTGCCAGCAGTTACGGAAGTGGCTACACCTTC	TRBV6-6	NA	NA	TRBJ1-2
CASRPYGQGGYGYTF	TGTGCCAGCAGGCCCTATGGACAGGGGGGCTATGGCTACACCTTC	TRBV28	TRBD1	NA	TRBJ1-2
CASNWGGRWSYTF	TGTGCCAGCAATTGGGGAGGGCGGTGGAGCTACACCTTC	TRBV6-7	NA	few	TRBJ1-2
CASRSGSNEKLFF	TGCGCCAGCCGCTCAGGGTCGAATGAAAAACTGTTTTTT	TRBV5-1	NA	NA	TRBJ1-4
CASSQEVAGRDTEAFF	TGCGCCAGCAGCCAAGAAGTTGCTGGCCGAGACACTGAAGCTTTCTTT	TRBV4-3	NA	NA	TRBJ1-1
CASSLTGVFYEQYF	TGTGCCAGCAGTTTAACGGGAGTCTTCTACGAGCAGTACTTC	TRBV28	NA	few	TRBJ2-7
CASSLIAGMVETQYF	TGTGCCAGCAGCTTAATAGCGGGTATGGTAGAGACCCAGTACTTC	TRBV11-2	TRBD2	NA	TRBJ2-5
CASSQGTGGGGANVLTF	TGTGCCAGCAGTCAAGGGACAGGGGGCGGTGGGGCCAACGTCCTGACTTTC	TRBV6-1	TRBD1	once	TRBJ2-6
CASSQAGGMSKNIQYF	TGCGCCAGCAGCCAAGCCGGGGGTATGTCGAAAAACATTCAGTACTTC	TRBV4-1	NA	NA	TRBJ2-4
CATSGQGGNQPQHF	TGTGCCACTTCCGGGCAGGGAGGTAATCAGCCCCAGCATTTT	TRBV6-6	NA	NA	TRBJ1-5
CASSPELWTRLNTEAFF	TGTGCCAGCAGCCCAGAGCTATGGACACGCTTGAACACTGAAGCTTTCTTT	TRBV28	NA	once	TRBJ1-1
CASSLAGSSETQYF	TGCGCCAGCAGCTTGGCCGGGTCCTCTGAGACCCAGTACTTC	TRBV5-1	NA	NA	TRBJ2-5
CATSRAGGVEDQPQHF	TGTGCCACCAGCAGAGCAGGGGGCGTCGAGGATCAGCCCCAGCATTTT	TRBV15	TRBD1	NA	TRBJ1-5
CASSLGGVAGNIQYF	TGTGCCAGCAGTTTAGGGGGGGTAGCGGGAAACATTCAGTACTTC	TRBV28	TRBD2	NA	TRBJ2-4
CASSWSGGQETQYF	TGTGCCAGCAGTTGGTCAGGGGGGCAAGAGACCCAGTACTTC	TRBV6-1	NA	NA	TRBJ2-5
CTSSKGEVLEKLFF	TGCACCAGCAGCAAGGGGGAGGTTCTTGAAAAACTGTTTTTT	TRBV1	NA	NA	TRBJ1-4
CASSLGTSGSVFF	TGTGCCAGCAGCTTAGGGACTAGCGGGAGTGTGTTCTTC	TRBV7-2	TRBD2	NA	TRBJ2-1
CATSPRLDSNEQFF	TGTGCCACCAGCCCCCGACTAGATTCCAATGAGCAGTTCTTC	TRBV15	NA	NA	TRBJ2-1
CAWSGGLAADTQYF	TGTGCCTGGAGTGGGGGACTAGCGGCAGATACGCAGTATTTT	TRBV30	TRBD2	NA	TRBJ2-3
CASSLIWDTIPYGYTF	TGTGCCAGTAGCCTCATCTGGGACACGATTCCCTATGGCTACACCTTC	TRBV19	NA	NA	TRBJ1-2
CASTRGGNTIYF	TGTGCCAGTACTAGGGGTGGAAACACCATATATTTT	TRBV19	NA	NA	TRBJ1-3
CASSELGWGGYTF	TGTGCCAGCAGTGAATTAGGTTGGGGCGGCTACACCTTC	TRBV25-1	NA	many	TRBJ1-2
CASSPDTNYGYTF	TGTGCCAGTAGTCCGGACACTAACTATGGCTACACCTTC	TRBV19	NA	NA	TRBJ1-2
CASSLQPTVSYNEQFF	TGCGCCAGCAGCCTACAGCCGACGGTCTCCTACAATGAGCAGTTCTTC	TRBV5-1	NA	few	TRBJ2-1
CASSENLAGASEQYF	TGTGCCAGCAGTGAAAATCTAGCGGGAGCCAGCGAGCAGTACTTC	TRBV2	TRBD2	NA	TRBJ2-7
CASSLGTVELAGSLYEQYF	TGCGCCAGCAGCCTCGGGACGGTGGAGTTGGCGGGAAGTCTCTACGAGCAGTACTTC	TRBV5-1	NA	NA	TRBJ2-7
CASSTGTSGARNTGELFF	TGTGCCAGCAGCACCGGGACTAGCGGGGCTCGAAACACCGGGGAGCTGTTTTTT	TRBV5-4	TRBD2	NA	TRBJ2-2
CASDQYERQYF	TGTGCCAGCGACCAGTACGAGCGGCAGTACTTC	TRBV7-9	NA	few	TRBJ2-7
CASSLSGWGLAGDLAKNIQYF	TGTGCCAGCAGCTTATCTGGTTGGGGACTAGCGGGGGACCTAGCCAAAAACATTCAGTACTTC	TRBV13	TRBD2	NA	TRBJ2-4
CASSQEEVSLYEQYF	TGTGCCAGCAGCCAGGAAGAGGTATCACTTTACGAGCAGTACTTC	TRBV27	NA	NA	TRBJ2-7
CASSLARDRQETQYF	TGTGCCAGCAGCTTAGCCCGGGACAGGCAAGAGACCCAGTACTTC	TRBV7-2	TRBD1	NA	TRBJ2-5
CASSQDGLAGYNEQFF	TGCGCCAGCAGCCAAGACGGACTAGCGGGATACAATGAGCAGTTCTTC	TRBV4-1	TRBD2	NA	TRBJ2-1
CASSQPTGTSGYEQYF	TGTGCCAGCAGCCAGCCAACCGGGACTAGCGGATACGAGCAGTACTTC	TRBV4-2	TRBD2	NA	TRBJ2-7
CASSESLAGGPGEQYF	TGCGCCAGCAGTGAGTCCCTAGCGGGAGGGCCGGGCGAGCAGTACTTC	TRBV10-1	TRBD2	NA	TRBJ2-7
CASSPRRDQPQHF	TGTGCCAGCAGCCCAAGGCGGGATCAGCCCCAGCATTTT	TRBV6-5	NA	NA	TRBJ1-5